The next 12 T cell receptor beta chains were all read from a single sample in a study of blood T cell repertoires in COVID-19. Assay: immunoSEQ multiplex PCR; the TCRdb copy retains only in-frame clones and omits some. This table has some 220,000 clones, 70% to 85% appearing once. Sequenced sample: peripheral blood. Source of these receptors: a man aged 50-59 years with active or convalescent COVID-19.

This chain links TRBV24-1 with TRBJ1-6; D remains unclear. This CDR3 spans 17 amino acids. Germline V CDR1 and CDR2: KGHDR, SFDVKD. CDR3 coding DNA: TGTGCACCCCGGAATAGGGCAGGCCGGACTTATAATTCACCCCTCCACTTT. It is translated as CAPRNRAGRTYNSPLHF.

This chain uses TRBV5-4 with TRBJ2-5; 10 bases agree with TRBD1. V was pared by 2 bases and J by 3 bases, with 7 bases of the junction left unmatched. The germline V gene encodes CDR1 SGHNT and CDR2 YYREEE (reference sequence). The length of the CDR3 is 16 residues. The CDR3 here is CASSFGGTGVEETQYF. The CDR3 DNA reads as TGTGCCAGCAGCTTTGGTGGGACAGGGGTCGAAGAGACCCAGTACTTC.

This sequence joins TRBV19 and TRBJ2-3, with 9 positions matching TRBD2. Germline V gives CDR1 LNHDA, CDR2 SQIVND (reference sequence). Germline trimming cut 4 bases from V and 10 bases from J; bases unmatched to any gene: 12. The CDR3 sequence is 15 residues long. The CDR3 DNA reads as TGTGCCAGTAGTAAGCAGCGGGGGGTCGAGGATGCGCAGTATTTT. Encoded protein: CASSKQRGVEDAQYF.

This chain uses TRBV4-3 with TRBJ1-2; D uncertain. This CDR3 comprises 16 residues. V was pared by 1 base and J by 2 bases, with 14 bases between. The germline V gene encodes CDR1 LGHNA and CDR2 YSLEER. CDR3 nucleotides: TGCGCCAGCAGCCAAGTGTCTGAGGGCAGGAACTATGGCTACACCTTC. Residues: CASSQVSEGRNYGYTF.

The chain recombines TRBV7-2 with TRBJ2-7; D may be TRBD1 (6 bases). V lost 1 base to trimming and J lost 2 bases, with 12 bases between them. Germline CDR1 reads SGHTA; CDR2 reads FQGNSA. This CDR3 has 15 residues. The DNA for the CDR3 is TGTGCCAGCAGCTTAGTCCCAGGGGCAACCTACGAGCAGTACTTC. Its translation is CASSLVPGATYEQYF.

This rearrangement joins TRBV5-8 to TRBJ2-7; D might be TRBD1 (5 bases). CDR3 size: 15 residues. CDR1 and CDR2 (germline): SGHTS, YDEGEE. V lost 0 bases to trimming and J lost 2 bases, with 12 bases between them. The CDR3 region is CASSLAMGPTYEQYF. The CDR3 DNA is TGTGCCAGCAGCTTGGCCATGGGGCCCACCTACGAGCAGTACTTC.

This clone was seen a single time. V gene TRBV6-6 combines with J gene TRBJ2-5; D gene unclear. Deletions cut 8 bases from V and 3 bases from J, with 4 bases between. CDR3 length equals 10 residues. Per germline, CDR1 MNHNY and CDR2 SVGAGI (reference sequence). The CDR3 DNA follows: TGTGCCAGCTTTAAAGAGACCCAGTACTTC. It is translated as CASFKETQYF.

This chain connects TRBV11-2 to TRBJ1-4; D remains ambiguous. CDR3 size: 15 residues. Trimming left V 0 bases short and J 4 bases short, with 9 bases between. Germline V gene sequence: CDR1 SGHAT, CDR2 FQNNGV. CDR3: CASSLDLELNEKLFF. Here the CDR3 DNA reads TGTGCCAGCAGCTTAGATCTGGAGCTTAATGAAAAACTGTTTTTT. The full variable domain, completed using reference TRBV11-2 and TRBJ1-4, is EAGVAQSPRYKIIEKRQSVAFWCNPISGHATLYWYQQILGQGPKLLIQFQNNGVVDDSQLPKDRFSAERLKGVDSTLKIQPAKLEDSAVYLCASSLDLELNEKLFFGSGTQLSVL.

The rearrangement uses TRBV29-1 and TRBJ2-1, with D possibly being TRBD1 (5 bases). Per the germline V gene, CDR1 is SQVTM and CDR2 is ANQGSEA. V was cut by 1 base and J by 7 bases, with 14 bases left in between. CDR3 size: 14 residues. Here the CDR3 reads CSVEAAGLRNEQFF. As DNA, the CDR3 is TGCAGCGTTGAAGCGGCAGGGTTGAGGAATGAGCAGTTCTTC.

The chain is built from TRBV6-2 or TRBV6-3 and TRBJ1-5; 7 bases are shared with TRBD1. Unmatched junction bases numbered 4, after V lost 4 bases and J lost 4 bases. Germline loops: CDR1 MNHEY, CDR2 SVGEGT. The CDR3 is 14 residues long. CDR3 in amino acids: CASSFTGANQPQHF. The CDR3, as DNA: TGTGCCAGCAGTTTTACAGGGGCGAATCAGCCCCAGCATTTT.

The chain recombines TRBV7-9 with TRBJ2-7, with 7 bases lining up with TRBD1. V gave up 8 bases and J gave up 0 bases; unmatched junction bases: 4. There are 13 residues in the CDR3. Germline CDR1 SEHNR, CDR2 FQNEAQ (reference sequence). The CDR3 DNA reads TGTGCCAGCGGGACAGCCGTCTCCTACGAGCAGTACGTC. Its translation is CASGTAVSYEQYV.

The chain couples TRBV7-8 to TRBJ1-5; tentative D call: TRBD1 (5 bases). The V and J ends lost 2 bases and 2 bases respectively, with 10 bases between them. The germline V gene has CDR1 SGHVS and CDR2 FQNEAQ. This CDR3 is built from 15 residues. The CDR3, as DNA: TGTGCCAGCAGCTTATATCAGGGCGGCAATCAGCCCCAGCATTTT. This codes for CASSLYQGGNQPQHF.